This T cell receptor (beta chain) emerged from a study of blood T cell repertoires in COVID-19. The table lists this clone with a few counts. Generated by immunoSEQ multiplex PCR, the TCRdb table keeps only in-frame clones and is missing some. The sample carries 90,000 to 120,000 clones, about two thirds recorded once. The germline V gene encodes CDR1 MNHEY and CDR2 SVGAGI. J lost 2 bases, V lost 6 bases, and 4 bases had no gene match. The CDR3 contains 14 residues. V usage is TRBV6-5 and J usage is TRBJ2-1, with 7 bases fitting TRBD2. The clonotype originates from a middle-aged woman with acute or convalescent COVID-19. The sequenced sample consisted of peripheral blood. The CDR3 loop is CASRGLGAYNEQFF. The CDR3 DNA is TGTGCCAGCAGAGGACTAGGGGCCTACAATGAGCAGTTCTTC.